What follows are 25 T cell receptor beta chains derived from one specimen sequenced in a study of shared clonotypes between healthy human individuals. Generated by immunoSEQ multiplex PCR, the TCRdb table keeps only in-frame clones and is missing some. The data hold a few hundred thousand clones, with over 75% observed a single time. Sample: memory CD8+ T cells sorted from blood. Subset of the sample: CD45RO+ cells pooled with CCR7-negative TemRA cells. These receptors were taken from a man younger than 35 in good health.

The chain couples TRBV18 to TRBJ1-1; D is unclear. CDR3 length equals 14 residues. The V gene's germline CDR1 is KGHSH and CDR2 LQKENI. V was cut by 3 bases and J by 0 bases, with 8 bases left in between. CDR3 nucleotide sequence: TGTGCCAGCTCACCTCTACACATGAACACTGAAGCTTTCTTT. This codes for CASSPLHMNTEAFF.

This chain uses TRBV4-1 with TRBJ2-2; D not certain. The V end lost 3 bases, the J end lost 4 bases, and 9 bases lay between the germline ends. Germline values: CDR1 MGHRA, CDR2 YSYEKL. This CDR3 region has 14 residues. CDR3 residues: CASSHACCTGELFF. CDR3 nucleotide sequence: TGCGCCAGCAGCCATGCTTGTTGCACCGGGGAGCTGTTTTTT.

This chain connects TRBV28 to TRBJ2-7; 7 bases match TRBD1. With 3 bases clipped from V and 4 bases from J, the junction kept 9 bases outside the gene matches. CDR1 and CDR2 (germline): MDHEN, SYDVKM. The CDR3 covers 15 residues. This chain's CDR3 is CASSFELGTEYEQYF. The CDR3 bases are TGTGCCAGCAGTTTTGAGTTGGGGACAGAATACGAGCAGTACTTC.

This clone was counted only a few times. V is TRBV30 and J is TRBJ1-1; 9 bases line up with TRBD1. Per the germline V gene, CDR1 is GTSNPN and CDR2 is SVGIG (reference sequence). The length of the CDR3 is 12 residues. J lost 4 bases, V lost 5 bases, and 2 bases had no gene match. CDR3 nucleotide sequence: TGTGCCTGGGACAGGGGGGGCACTGAAGCTTTCTTT. It codes for CAWDRGGTEAFF.

V and J are TRBV28 and TRBJ1-3; 7 bases line up with TRBD1. Germline trimming cut 3 bases from V and 0 bases from J; bases unmatched to any gene: 5. This CDR3 comprises 16 residues. CDR1 and CDR2 from the germline V gene are MDHEN and SYDVKM. The CDR3: CASSFGRGVSGNTIYF. The CDR3 nucleotides read TGTGCCAGCAGTTTCGGCAGGGGGGTCTCTGGAAACACCATATATTTT.

The chain recombines TRBV13 with TRBJ2-1, with 8 positions matching TRBD2. After removal of 3 bases from V and 6 bases from J, the junction contained 10 bases not matched to a gene. CDR1 PRHDT and CDR2 FYEKMQ come from the germline V gene (reference sequence). There are 16 residues in the CDR3. The CDR3 nucleotides read TGTGCCAGCAGCTTGGGTGTAGCGGGACCAGCCAATGAGCAGTTCTTC. Translation: CASSLGVAGPANEQFF.

V gene TRBV11-2 combines with J gene TRBJ2-5; D tentatively fits TRBD1 or TRBD2 (5 bases each). The CDR3 length is 15 residues. CDR1 SGHAT and CDR2 FQNNGV come from the germline V gene. V shed 6 bases and J shed 4 bases, with 18 bases lying between them. The CDR3 here is CASRPTSGPLETQYF. CDR3 coding DNA: TGTGCCAGCAGACCAACCTCGGGACCATTAGAGACCCAGTACTTC.

The gene calls are TRBV10-2 and TRBJ2-3, with 15 bases aligning to TRBD2. From germline, CDR1 is WSHSY and CDR2 SAAADI. The CDR3 is made up of 18 amino acids. With 5 bases clipped from V and 6 bases from J, the junction kept 12 bases outside the gene matches. The CDR3 sequence is CASSPGLAGGPHVDTQYF. The CDR3 DNA sequence: TGCGCCAGCAGTCCCGGACTAGCGGGAGGGCCCCACGTGGATACGCAGTATTTT.

This clone has a count of ten or more. V gene TRBV4-3 combines with J gene TRBJ2-7, with 10 bases identical to TRBD2. The CDR3 is 16 residues long. Germline lookup yields CDR1 LGHNA and CDR2 YSLEER. V gave up 0 bases and J gave up 4 bases; unmatched junction bases: 6. The CDR3 nucleotides are TGCGCCAGCAGCCAAGATCTCGCTAGCGGGAGTTACGAGCAGTACTTC. Translation: CASSQDLASGSYEQYF.

This clone was recorded once. The CDR3 region has the DNA TGCGCCAGCAGCCAAATCCTGGACGGGGAGAACACTGAAGCTTTCTTT. It is translated as CASSQILDGENTEAFF. This chain uses TRBV4-1 with TRBJ1-1, with D unresolved. The germline CDR1 and CDR2 sequences are MGHRA and YSYEKL. The V end was cut by 2 bases, the J end by 1 base, with 14 bases between. The CDR3 extends over 16 amino acids.

The rearrangement uses TRBV2 and TRBJ2-1; D may be TRBD2 (5 bases). The CDR3 is made up of 13 amino acids. CDR1 and CDR2 (germline): SNHLY, FYNNEI. Trimming removed 3 bases at V and 8 bases at J, with 11 bases between. The CDR3 DNA reads TGTGCCAGCAGTGATCCTAGCAACTATGAGCAGTTCTTC. This gives the protein CASSDPSNYEQFF.

The V call is TRBV4-1, the J call TRBJ2-7; D is unresolved. From germline, CDR1 is MGHRA and CDR2 YSYEKL. V lost 1 base and J lost 3, with 10 bases in between. The CDR3 totals 14 residues. CDR3 amino acids: CASSQVGSYYEQYF. The CDR3 nucleotides read TGCGCCAGCAGCCAAGTCGGATCCTACTACGAGCAGTACTTC.

V is TRBV7-9 and J is TRBJ2-3; no clear D gene. V dropped 5 bases and J dropped 6 bases, with 15 bases sitting between them. CDR3 size: 14 residues. CDR1 and CDR2 (germline): SEHNR, FQNEAQ (reference sequence). CDR3 residues: CASSPDMISDTQYF. In DNA form, the CDR3 reads TGTGCCAGCAGCCCCGACATGATTTCCGATACGCAGTATTTT.

The genes are TRBV7-9 and TRBJ1-1; TRBD1 might be the D (6 bases). CDR1 is SEHNR, CDR2 FQNEAQ, per germline (reference sequence). The CDR3 has 15 residues. V was clipped by 5 bases and J by 0 bases, with 13 bases between them. This chain's CDR3 is CASSGRQEMNTEAFF. CDR3 DNA sequence: TGTGCCAGCAGCGGACGACAGGAAATGAACACTGAAGCTTTCTTT.

This clone was observed once. The rearrangement joins TRBV4-3 to TRBJ1-4; D uncertain. Germline V lookup: CDR1 LGHNA, CDR2 YSLEER. V was trimmed by 3 bases and J by 8 bases, leaving 16 bases between them. CDR3 length: 15 residues. The CDR3 DNA is TGCGCCAGCAGCCAGTCCTGGACCAGCGTAGAAAAACTGTTTTTT. Translated, it gives CASSQSWTSVEKLFF.

The J gene is TRBJ2-3, the V gene TRBV2, with D perhaps matching TRBD2 (6 bases). The V gene lost 5 bases and the J gene lost 3 bases, with 21 bases spanning the gap. Germline V gene lookup returns CDR1 SNHLY and CDR2 FYNNEI. The CDR3 is 17 amino acids. CDR3 sequence reads: CASSPLDGGISTDTQYF. The CDR3 DNA reads TGTGCCAGCAGTCCCCTAGACGGCGGGATTTCTACAGATACGCAGTATTTT.

This chain joins TRBV29-1 and TRBJ2-7; the D is unclear. This CDR3 is 11 amino acids long. Trimming pared 4 bases from V and 2 bases from J, leaving 6 bases between. The germline V gene encodes CDR1 SQVTM and CDR2 ANQGSEA. DNA of the CDR3: TGCAGCGTTGTCATCGCCTACGAGCAGTACTTC. Translating it yields CSVVIAYEQYF.

The chain is built from TRBV6-1 and TRBJ1-4; 11 bases are a match to TRBD1. The V gene's germline CDR1 is MNHNS and CDR2 SASEGT. There are 16 residues in the CDR3. With 0 bases clipped from V and 7 bases from J, the junction kept 4 bases outside the gene matches. The DNA for the CDR3 is TGTGCCAGCAGTGAAGCGGCTGGGACAGGGGGTGAAAAACTGTTTTTT. Its protein product is CASSEAAGTGGEKLFF.

The chain employs TRBV5-6 and TRBJ1-1; D not certain. CDR1 is SGHDT, CDR2 YYEEEE, per germline. This CDR3 spans 15 amino acids. V lost 3 bases, J lost 1 base, and 13 bases lay in between. The CDR3: CASSWSGAGNTEAFF. The CDR3 DNA reads TGTGCCAGCAGCTGGAGTGGAGCCGGGAACACTGAAGCTTTCTTT.

This clone was recorded only once. The sample has other DNA sequences that encode this CDR3 too. The chain recombines TRBV9 with TRBJ1-1, with 7 bases aligning to TRBD1. V trimming: 0 bases; J trimming: 1 base; junction bases outside the gene matches: 3. The CDR3 spans 15 residues. The V gene's germline CDR1 is SGDLS and CDR2 YYNGEE. The CDR3 reads CASSVGGQENTEAFF. The CDR3 DNA reads TGTGCCAGCAGCGTAGGAGGACAGGAGAACACTGAAGCTTTCTTT. The full variable domain, rest sourced from reference TRBV9 and TRBJ1-1, is DSGVTQTPKHLITATGQRVTLRCSPRSGDLSVYWYQQSLDQGLQFLIQYYNGEERAKGNILERFSAQQFPDLHSELNLSSLELGDSALYFCASSVGGQENTEAFFGQGTRLTVV.

The gene calls are TRBV11-2 and TRBJ2-5; tentatively, D is TRBD1 (6 bases). Germline V CDR1 and CDR2: SGHAT, FQNNGV. Trimming cost V 5 bases and J 5 bases, with 15 bases left between them. CDR3 length: 14 amino acids. The CDR3 nucleotides are TGTGCCAGCAGCCACCCAGGGGCTAGGGAGACCCAGTACTTC. This encodes CASSHPGARETQYF.

This clone was seen more than once but under ten times. The CDR3 loop is CSVSSYGYTF. Here the CDR3 DNA reads TGCAGCGTATCTAGCTATGGCTACACCTTC. The chain uses TRBV29-1 and TRBJ1-2; no firm D call. Germline CDR1 reads SQVTM; CDR2 reads ANQGSEA. V was shortened by 6 bases and J by 4 bases, with 6 bases between the two germline ends. The CDR3 is 10 residues long.

The gene calls are TRBV27 and TRBJ1-1, with 7 bases aligning to TRBD1. This CDR3 is built from 13 residues. CDR1 and CDR2 from the germline V gene are MNHEY and SMNVEV (reference sequence). Trimming took 8 bases from V and 7 from J; bases not matched to a gene: 10. The CDR3 region has the DNA TGTGCCAGCTCCATGTCAGGGGGGCTTGAAGCTTTCTTT. Its protein is CASSMSGGLEAFF.

This clone was counted only a few times. The genes are TRBV10-3 and TRBJ2-3; possible D gene TRBD2, 6 bases. Per germline, CDR1 ENHRY and CDR2 SYGVKD. V shed 2 bases and J shed 2 bases, with 26 bases lying between them. The CDR3 sequence is 20 residues long. Written as DNA, the CDR3 is TGTGCCATCAGTGAGCCCCTACTAGCTAAAACTACCCACTCCACAGATACGCAGTATTTT. As protein: CAISEPLLAKTTHSTDTQYF.

The chain employs TRBV6-5 and TRBJ2-7; the match to TRBD1 covers 8 bases. Germline V gene sequence: CDR1 MNHEY, CDR2 SVGAGI. The CDR3 contains 16 residues. The ends lost 0 bases at V and 4 bases at J; junction bases unmatched: 8. In nucleotides, the CDR3 is TGTGCCAGCAGTTACTCGACAGGGGCCAAATCGTACGAGCAGTACTTC. Its translation is CASSYSTGAKSYEQYF.